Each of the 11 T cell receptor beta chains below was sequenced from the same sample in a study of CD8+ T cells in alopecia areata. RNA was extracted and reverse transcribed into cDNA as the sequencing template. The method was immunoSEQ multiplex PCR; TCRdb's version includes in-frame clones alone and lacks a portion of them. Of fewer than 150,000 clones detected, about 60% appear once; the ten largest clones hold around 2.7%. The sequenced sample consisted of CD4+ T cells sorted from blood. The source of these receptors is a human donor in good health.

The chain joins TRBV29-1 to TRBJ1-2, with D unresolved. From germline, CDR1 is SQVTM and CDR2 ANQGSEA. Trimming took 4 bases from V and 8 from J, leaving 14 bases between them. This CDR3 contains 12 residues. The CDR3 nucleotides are TGCAGCGTTGGTGAACAGTTGGGCGGCTACACCTTC. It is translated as CSVGEQLGGYTF.

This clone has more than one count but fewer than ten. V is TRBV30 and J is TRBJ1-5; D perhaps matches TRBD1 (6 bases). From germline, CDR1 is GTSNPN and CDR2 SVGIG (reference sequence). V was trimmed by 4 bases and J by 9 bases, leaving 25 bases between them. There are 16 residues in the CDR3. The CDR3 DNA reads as TGTGCCTGGACCATTGGGACAACAGGGATTCATAGGCCCCAGCATTTT. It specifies CAWTIGTTGIHRPQHF.

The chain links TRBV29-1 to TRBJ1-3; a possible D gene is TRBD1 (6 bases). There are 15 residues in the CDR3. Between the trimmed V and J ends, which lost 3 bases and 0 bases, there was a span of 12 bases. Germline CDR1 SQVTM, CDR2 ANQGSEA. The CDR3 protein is CSVDARGGSGNTIYF. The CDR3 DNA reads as TGCAGCGTTGACGCACGAGGGGGCTCTGGAAACACCATATATTTT. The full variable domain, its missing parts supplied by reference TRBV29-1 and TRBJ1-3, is SAVISQKPSRDICQRGTSLTIQCQVDSQVTMMFWYRQQPGQSLTLIATANQGSEATYESGFVIDKFPISRPNLTFSTLTVSNMSPEDSSIYLCSVDARGGSGNTIYFGEGSWLTVV.

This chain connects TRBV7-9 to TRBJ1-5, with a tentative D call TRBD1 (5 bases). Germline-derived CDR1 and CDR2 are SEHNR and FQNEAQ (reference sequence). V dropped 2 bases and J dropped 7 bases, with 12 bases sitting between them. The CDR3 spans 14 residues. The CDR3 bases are TGTGCCAGCAGCTTATCCTCCGAGGGGCAGCCCCAGCATTTT. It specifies CASSLSSEGQPQHF.

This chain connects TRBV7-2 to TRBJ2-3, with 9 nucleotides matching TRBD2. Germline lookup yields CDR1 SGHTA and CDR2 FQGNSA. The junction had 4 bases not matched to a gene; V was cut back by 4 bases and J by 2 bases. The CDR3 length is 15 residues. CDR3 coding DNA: TGTGCCAGCAGCTCCGCTAGCGGGGCCACAGATACGCAGTATTTT. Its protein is CASSSASGATDTQYF.

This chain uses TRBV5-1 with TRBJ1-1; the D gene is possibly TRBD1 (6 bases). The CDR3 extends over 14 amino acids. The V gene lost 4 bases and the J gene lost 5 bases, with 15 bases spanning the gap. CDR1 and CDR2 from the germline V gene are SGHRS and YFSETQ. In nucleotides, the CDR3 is TGCGCCAGCAGCCCCGAACAGGGTCGAACTGAAGCTTTCTTT. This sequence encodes CASSPEQGRTEAFF.

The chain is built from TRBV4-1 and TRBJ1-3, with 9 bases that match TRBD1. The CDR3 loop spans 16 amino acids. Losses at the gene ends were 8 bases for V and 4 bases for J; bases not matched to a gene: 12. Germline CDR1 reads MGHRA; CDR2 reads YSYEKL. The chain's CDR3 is CASARRQGDSGNTIYF. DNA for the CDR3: TGCGCCAGCGCCCGGCGACAGGGGGACTCCGGAAACACCATATATTTT.

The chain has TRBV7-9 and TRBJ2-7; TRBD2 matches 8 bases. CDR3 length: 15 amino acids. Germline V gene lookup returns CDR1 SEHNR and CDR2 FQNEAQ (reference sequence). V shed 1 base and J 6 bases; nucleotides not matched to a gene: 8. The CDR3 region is CASSLVSGMVGEQYF. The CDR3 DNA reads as TGTGCCAGCAGCTTAGTTAGCGGGATGGTAGGCGAGCAGTACTTC.

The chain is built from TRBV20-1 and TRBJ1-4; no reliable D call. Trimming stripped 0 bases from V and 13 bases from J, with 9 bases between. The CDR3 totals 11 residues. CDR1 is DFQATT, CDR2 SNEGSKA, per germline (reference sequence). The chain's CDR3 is CSAREEATLFF. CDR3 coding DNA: TGCAGTGCTAGAGAGGAGGCCACACTGTTTTTT.

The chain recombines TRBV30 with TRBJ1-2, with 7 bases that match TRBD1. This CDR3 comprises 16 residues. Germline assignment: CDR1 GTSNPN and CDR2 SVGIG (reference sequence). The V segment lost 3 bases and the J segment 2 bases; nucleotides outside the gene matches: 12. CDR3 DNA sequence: TGTGCCTGGAGAACTCTTGACAGGGTGCGGAACTATGGCTACACCTTC. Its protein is CAWRTLDRVRNYGYTF.

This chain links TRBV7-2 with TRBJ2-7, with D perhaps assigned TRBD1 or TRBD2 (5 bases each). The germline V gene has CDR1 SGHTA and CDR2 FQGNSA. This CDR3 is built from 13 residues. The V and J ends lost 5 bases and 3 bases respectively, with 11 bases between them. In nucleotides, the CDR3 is TGTGCCAGCAGCCGTTGGGACCGCTACGAGCAGTACTTC. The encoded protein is CASSRWDRYEQYF.